This T cell receptor beta chain was identified in a study of blood T cell repertoires in COVID-19. As for the study in general: From the United States, Italy and Spain came samples of acute and convalescent COVID-19. Nucleic acid was either cDNA or gDNA, and it came from T cells, B-cell-depleted T cells, or PBMCs.

Methods used by the authors: Amplification from reference gene primers served as the basis for estimated nucleated cell counts. The data were produced by immunoSEQ multiplex PCR, yet TCRdb's version contains in-frame clones alone and is incomplete. V and J calls and clone size are as listed in that table; D and trimming were resolved from the DNA. Among around 80,000 clones listed, just over 85% were seen once. V was pared by 5 bases and J by 3 bases, with 8 bases of the junction left unmatched. CDR1 is SGHRS and CDR2 is YFSETQ in the germline V gene. The CDR3 consists of 15 residues. This chain joins TRBV5-1 and TRBJ2-3; 8 nucleotides align to TRBD1. The receptor was derived from a woman older than 75 with acute or convalescent COVID-19. The sample taken for sequencing was peripheral blood. The CDR3 loop reads CASSPDRGGTDTQYF. The DNA of the CDR3 is TGCGCCAGCAGTCCCGACAGGGGCGGAACAGATACGCAGTATTTT.